A selection of T cell receptor beta chains follows, all from one sample in a study of naive and memory T cell subsets. One entry per CDR3 protein results from TCRdb running MiXCR on the UMI-ligation and nested PCR reads. Found here are roughly 92,000 distinct CDR3 sequences, roughly 10% of them singletons; the top ten hold over 0.11%. Material: naive CD4+ T cells from blood. The source is a human donor in good health. Both conserved end residues are part of each CDR3. Clone size is stated in some rows and not others, as once, few, many or a class when expanded.

TRBV28 . CASSLSGGIKETQYF
TRBV25-1 many CASKRGGAYEQYF
TRBV29-1 few CSVGRVNTEAFF
TRBV3-1 few CASSQDPRGMAQYF
TRBV6-2/TRBV6-3 many CASSYNWIAEAFF
TRBV5-1 . CASSLISGDQDEQYF
TRBV7-9 . CASSLPSEGVYSYNEQFF
TRBV3-1 few CASSQRGYEQYF
TRBV5-1 few CAKQAGPHGETQYF
TRBV7-9 . CASSLGLAASTDTQYF
TRBV7-8 many CASSLVAGVADTQYF
TRBV3-1 . CASSRSGSTIATDTQYF
TRBV19 . CASSIAGTGKRHEQFF
TRBV7-2 . CASSLLRGRGNEQFF
TRBV7-2 . CASSFGSSAKNIQYF
TRBV7-2 few CASSLGGGGGTDTQYF
TRBV28 few CATTPGTYGYTF
TRBV6-2/TRBV6-3 . CASIRRGQITGELFF
TRBV4-2 many CASSQDAFRNTEAFF
TRBV24-1 . CATSDPLGEQFF
TRBV7-2 . CASSPRLGGTDTQYF
TRBV18 . CASSPTGLITDTQYF
TRBV7-2 many CASSSRLAGGNNEQFF
TRBV24-1 . CATSDSRLEIF
TRBV12-3/TRBV12-4 . CASSSGQIYEQYF
TRBV27 . CASTPGTGGRGYTF
TRBV12-3/TRBV12-4 few CATRSGNTIYF
TRBV24-1 many CAAGGTSAQTQYF
TRBV6-2/TRBV6-3 . CASSYSFVSGQVTEAFF
TRBV9 many CASSLDPGAYNEQFF
TRBV7-3 . CASSPGRVYGYTF
TRBV12-3/TRBV12-4 . CASRAQGKVSQPQHF
TRBV18 few CASSQQAGVPYEQYF
TRBV10-3 . CAISLGALPTDTQYF
TRBV29-1 few CSVVKREGARTGELFF
TRBV7-2 . CASSRRTTGGHGGYTF
TRBV12-3/TRBV12-4 few CASSKQGARYGYTF
TRBV6-2/TRBV6-3 many CASRETTGNIQYF
TRBV5-1 . CASSLVAGVGNTIYF
TRBV12-5 few CASGRGWNEQFF
TRBV6-5 . CASSKTGRHQPQHF
TRBV7-9 few CASSSNGNQPQHF
TRBV12-3/TRBV12-4 few CASSSGTSLEQFF
TRBV29-1 many CSVEGRYTDTQYF
TRBV3-1 . CASSQGAGAGYGYTF
TRBV19 few CASGLGGATNEKLFF